This T cell receptor (beta chain) was captured in a study of metastatic and nonmetastatic thyroid tumors. Study-level information: The study looked at repertoires side by side in blood and in tumor or nodule tissue from malignant and benign thyroid patients.

Until they underwent thyroid surgery, no patient had received any treatment. This clone came up many times. Under the authors' procedure: Across clinicopathological groups, CDR3 differences served as the basis for building a distant-metastasis classifier for papillary thyroid cancer. MiXCR reprocessed the PCR reads for TCRdb. The V and J calls follow TCRdb's processing rather than the paper's. Found here are 45,000 or so clones, about 4.2% of them singletons; the top ten hold over 8%. The V gene's germline CDR1 is SEHNR and CDR2 FQNEAQ (reference sequence). The CDR3 runs to 11 residues. V was cut by 3 bases and J by 4 bases, with 4 bases left in between.

Sequencing used blood. The chain joins TRBV7-9 to TRBJ2-7, with D unclear. The receptor was derived from a female donor with papillary thyroid cancer or a benign thyroid nodule (not recorded which). Some clones in this sample may be carry-over from other donors' samples. The chain's CDR3 is CASSFTYEQYF. The CDR3 DNA is TGTGCCAGCAGCTTCACATACGAGCAGTACTTC. Supplemented by reference TRBV7-9 and TRBJ2-7, the full variable domain reads DTGVSQNPRHKITKRGQNVTFRCDPISEHNRLYWYRQTLGQGPEFLTYFQNEAQLEKSRLLSDRFSAERPKGSFSTLEIQRTEQGDSAMYLCASSFTYEQYFGPGTRLTVT.